Each of the 4 T cell receptor beta chains below was sequenced from the same sample in a study of CD8 T cells in ankylosing spondylitis. Overall study findings and caveats: Ankylosing spondylitis blood appeared to carry a characteristic TCR beta motif of several highly homologous variants.

TCRdb analysed the 5' RACE reads with MiXCR anew, one entry per CDR3 protein. This table holds roughly 370,000 distinct CDR3 sequences, 20% to 25% found once. Antigens of these TCRs are unknown. The sequencing input was blood, either unsorted or a sorted T cell fraction (not recorded which). All receptors come from a male donor with ankylosing spondylitis.

This clonotype was detected once. V and J are TRBV5-5 and TRBJ2-5, with 7 positions matching TRBD1. This CDR3 spans 15 amino acids. J was trimmed by 2 bases and V by 0 bases; bases with no gene match: 4. Germline CDR1 SGHKS, CDR2 YYEKEE (reference sequence). For the CDR3, the DNA is TGTGCCAGCAGCTTGGGACAGGGTCAACAAGAGACCCAGTACTTC. This translates into CASSLGQGQQETQYF.

This clonotype was detected a few times. One end of the junction varies from germline; a read error may be responsible. The CDR3 bases are TGTGCCAGCAGTCCATCCCCCCTGGGACAGACGTTGCACTTC. It is translated as CASSPSPLGQTLHF. The V call is TRBV28, the J call TRBJ2-5; 7 positions agree with TRBD1. The germline CDR1 and CDR2 sequences are MDHEN and SYDVKM. The CDR3 totals 14 residues.

V and J are TRBV12-3 or TRBV12-4 and TRBJ1-2, with D perhaps matching TRBD1 (6 bases). V gave up 6 bases and J gave up 3 bases, with 17 bases separating them. CDR3 length: 15 amino acids. CDR3 residues: CASSPFSQGDYGYTF. The CDR3 DNA follows: TGTGCCAGCAGCCCCTTTTCACAGGGTGACTATGGCTACACCTTC.

This clonotype was seen a few times. The rearrangement uses TRBV12-5 and TRBJ2-2; TRBD1 aligns across 7 bases. There are 16 residues in the CDR3. J was trimmed by 4 bases and V by 7 bases; bases with no gene match: 12. The germline V gene encodes CDR1 LGHNT and CDR2 FRNRAP. CDR3 protein: CASAPDREWGTGELFF. CDR3 nucleotides: TGTGCTAGTGCCCCAGACAGGGAGTGGGGCACCGGGGAGCTGTTTTTT.